These 20 T cell receptor beta chains were all obtained from the same sample, sequenced in a study of control samples from healthy donors and cancer patients. This table comes from immunoSEQ multiplex PCR, and its TCRdb copy is limited to in-frame clones, with some not included. The repertoire holds 100,000 to 120,000 clones, with roughly 88% as singletons. Input material: PBMCs. The source of these receptors is a woman in her fifties or sixties with lung cancer.

This clone was seen once. CDR3 sequence reads: CASSYAEPQNLLINIQYF. The DNA of the CDR3 is TGTGCCAGCAGTTACGCGGAGCCGCAGAATCTATTAATAAACATTCAGTACTTC. The chain uses TRBV6-2 or TRBV6-3 and TRBJ2-4; D is undetermined. The ends were cut back, 2 bases at V and 6 bases at J, with 23 bases in the middle. This CDR3 region has 18 residues. The germline CDR1 and CDR2 sequences are MNHEY and SVGEGT.

This chain connects TRBV19 to TRBJ1-3; possible D gene TRBD1, 5 bases. V dropped 5 bases and J dropped 0 bases, with 17 bases sitting between them. The CDR3 runs 17 residues. Germline CDR1 LNHDA, CDR2 SQIVND (reference sequence). CDR3 DNA sequence: TGTGCCAGTAGTTCTTTCGACCAGGGACCCTCTGGAAACACCATATATTTT. It specifies CASSSFDQGPSGNTIYF.

The genes are TRBV5-1 and TRBJ2-5; 8 bases agree with TRBD2. With 1 base clipped from V and 1 base from J, the junction kept 6 bases outside the gene matches. Germline CDR1 is SGHRS and CDR2 is YFSETQ. There are 16 residues in the CDR3. Here the CDR3 DNA reads TGCGCCAGCAGCTTGAATCTAGCGGGTCTCCAAGAGACCCAGTACTTC. Its protein product is CASSLNLAGLQETQYF.

Worth noting for this clone: This sample also contains other DNA sequences that code for the same CDR3. The chain combines TRBV28 with TRBJ1-1; TRBD1 aligns across 8 bases. The germline CDR1 and CDR2 sequences are MDHEN and SYDVKM. V trimming: 6 bases; J trimming: 3 bases; junction bases outside the gene matches: 6. This CDR3 is built from 14 residues. In DNA, the CDR3 is TGTGCCAGCAGCCTCGGACAGGGTTACACTGAAGCTTTCTTT. Residues: CASSLGQGYTEAFF.

The chain recombines TRBV21-1 with TRBJ2-6; TRBD2, the table's D call, lacks a check against the DNA. TRBV21-1 is labeled a pseudogene. The CDR3 loop spans 19 amino acids. Here the CDR3 reads CASSKTEGLRAGGANVLTF. CDR3 bases: TGTGCCAGCAGCAAAACGGAGGGGCTCCGCGCAGGAGGGGCCAACGTCCTGACTTTC.

The chain combines TRBV15 with TRBJ1-2, with no clear D. Per germline, CDR1 LNHNV and CDR2 YYDKDF (reference sequence). Trimming cost V 0 bases and J 7 bases, with 15 bases left between them. The CDR3 covers 15 residues. DNA of the CDR3: TGTGCCACCAGCAGAGATTGGCAACCCATTGGTGGCTACACCTTC. Residues: CATSRDWQPIGGYTF.

The chain joins TRBV18 to TRBJ1-5; no clear D. From germline, CDR1 is KGHSH and CDR2 LQKENI. V lost 1 base and J lost 2, with 9 bases in between. The CDR3 runs 15 residues. The CDR3 loop is CASSPQGVGNQPQHF. The CDR3 DNA is TGTGCCAGCTCACCACAGGGTGTGGGCAATCAGCCCCAGCATTTT.

J is TRBJ2-6 and V is TRBV6-5, with D unclear. Germline CDR1 is MNHEY and CDR2 is SVGAGI. With 0 bases removed from V and 1 base from J, the gap between germline ends came to 7 bases. CDR3 length: 16 residues. This chain's CDR3 is CASSYSTSSGANVLTF. CDR3 sequence (DNA): TGTGCCAGCAGTTACTCGACCTCATCTGGGGCCAACGTCCTGACTTTC.

The chain links TRBV7-6 to TRBJ2-2; possibly TRBD1 for D (6 bases). The V gene's germline CDR1 is SGHVS and CDR2 FNYEAQ. This CDR3 has 15 amino acids. Trimming removed 5 bases at V and 6 bases at J, with 16 bases between. DNA for the CDR3: TGTGCCAGCAGCGATCTAGTAGACAGGCCCGGGGAGCTGTTTTTT. Its translation is CASSDLVDRPGELFF. The full variable domain, its missing parts supplied by reference TRBV7-6 and TRBJ2-2, is GAGVSQSPRYKVTKRGQDVALRCDPISGHVSLYWYRQALGQGPEFLTYFNYEAQQDKSGLPNDRFSAERPEGSISTLTIQRTEQRDSAMYRCASSDLVDRPGELFFGEGSRLTVL.

This rearrangement joins TRBV19 to TRBJ2-7; D possibly corresponds to TRBD1 (5 bases). CDR3 length: 14 amino acids. Trimming took 6 bases from V and 0 from J, leaving 12 bases between them. CDR1 and CDR2 from the germline V gene are LNHDA and SQIVND (reference sequence). CDR3: CASSRQRDSYEQYF. In nucleotides, the CDR3 is TGTGCCAGTAGCCGACAGAGAGACTCCTACGAGCAGTACTTC.

The gene calls are TRBV2 and TRBJ2-1; 10 bases align to TRBD2. J was trimmed by 7 bases and V by 5 bases; bases with no gene match: 11. There are 16 residues in the CDR3. CDR1 and CDR2 (germline): SNHLY, FYNNEI. Here the CDR3 reads CASSLAPSGSLNEQFF. CDR3 nucleotide sequence: TGTGCCAGCAGTTTGGCTCCTAGCGGGAGTTTAAATGAGCAGTTCTTC.

J is TRBJ2-1 and V is TRBV27; 14 nucleotides line up with TRBD2. Germline CDR1 and CDR2: MNHEY and SMNVEV (reference sequence). Trimming took 2 bases from V and 6 from J; bases not matched to a gene: 0. The CDR3 is 15 amino acids. CDR3 residues: CASSLGLAGGNEQFF. The CDR3 nucleotides read TGTGCCAGCAGTTTAGGACTAGCGGGAGGCAATGAGCAGTTCTTC.

This sequence joins TRBV18 and TRBJ2-3; D ambiguous. The CDR3 loop spans 14 amino acids. Trimming took off 2 bases at V and 2 bases at J, with 8 bases between the two ends. Germline CDR1 reads KGHSH; CDR2 reads LQKENI. The CDR3: CASSPELFTDTQYF. The DNA for the CDR3 is TGTGCCAGCTCACCAGAGCTTTTCACAGATACGCAGTATTTT.

This chain joins TRBV20-1 and TRBJ2-7; D ambiguous. The germline CDR1 and CDR2 sequences are DFQATT and SNEGSKA (reference sequence). This CDR3 contains 11 residues. The germline V and J ends were trimmed by 3 bases and 0 bases, with 3 bases remaining between them. The CDR3 sequence: CSARNSYEQYF. The CDR3 coding sequence is TGCAGTGCTAGGAACTCCTACGAGCAGTACTTC.

The chain is built from TRBV29-1 and TRBJ1-3; unclear D gene. Germline CDR1 SQVTM, CDR2 ANQGSEA. The CDR3 spans 13 residues. Trimming cost V 5 bases and J 0 bases, with 8 bases left between them. CDR3 region: CSVYPISGNTIYF. The CDR3, as DNA: TGCAGCGTTTACCCCATCTCTGGAAACACCATATATTTT.

V usage is TRBV5-4 and J usage is TRBJ1-2, with TRBD1 identical over 11 bases. Germline CDR1 SGHNT, CDR2 YYREEE (reference sequence). The CDR3 consists of 15 residues. Trimming at V came to 2 bases and at J to 8 bases, leaving 8 bases not matched to a gene. The DNA for the CDR3 is TGTGCCAGCAGCTTTCCTCCGGGACAGGGGGAAGGCTACACCTTC. It translates to CASSFPPGQGEGYTF.

The V and J genes are TRBV7-8 and TRBJ2-7; tentatively, D is TRBD1 (5 bases). From germline, CDR1 is SGHVS and CDR2 FQNEAQ. The CDR3 has 12 amino acids. The V end lost 5 bases, the J end lost 9 bases, and 14 bases lay between the germline ends. CDR3 bases: TGTGCCAGCAGCCTCGACAGCCGGAGGCAGTACTTC. Encoded protein: CASSLDSRRQYF. The variable domain in full, completed from reference TRBV7-8 and TRBJ2-7, reads GAGVSQSPRYKVAKRGQDVALRCDPISGHVSLFWYQQALGQGPEFLTYFQNEAQLDKSGLPSDRFFAERPEGSVSTLKIQRTQQEDSAVYLCASSLDSRRQYFGPGTRLTVT.

J is TRBJ1-4 and V is TRBV5-1; TRBD1 aligns across 8 bases. This CDR3 is 14 amino acids long. Losses at the gene ends were 0 bases for V and 7 bases for J; bases not matched to a gene: 2. Germline CDR1 is SGHRS and CDR2 is YFSETQ. The CDR3 region is CASSLVTGGEKLFF. CDR3 bases: TGCGCCAGCAGCTTGGTTACAGGGGGTGAAAAACTGTTTTTT.

This chain connects TRBV28 to TRBJ2-1; tentatively, D is TRBD2 (6 bases). CDR3 length: 14 residues. The V gene's germline CDR1 is MDHEN and CDR2 SYDVKM. The V end was cut by 3 bases, the J end by 8 bases, with 14 bases between. CDR3 protein: CASSLNAGIDEQFF. The CDR3 DNA is TGTGCCAGCAGTTTGAACGCGGGAATCGATGAGCAGTTCTTC.

The genes are TRBV19 and TRBJ1-5, with D unresolved. CDR3 length equals 12 residues. V was clipped by 6 bases and J by 3 bases, with 6 bases between them. Germline CDR1 LNHDA, CDR2 SQIVND (reference sequence). CDR3 coding DNA: TGTGCCAGTAGCCCTAACAATCAGCCCCAGCATTTT. Translation: CASSPNNQPQHF.